Listed here are 4 T cell receptor beta chains from one sample, sequenced in a study of blood T cell repertoires in COVID-19. Clones were read by immunoSEQ multiplex PCR, and TCRdb kept only the in-frame ones, dropping some. The sample records roughly 97,000 clones, 90% being singletons. Source material: peripheral blood. The receptors stem from a man in his 60s with acute or convalescent COVID-19.

V and J are TRBV6-1 and TRBJ1-5; D gene unclear. V lost 3 bases, J lost 0 bases, and 12 bases lay in between. The V gene's germline CDR1 is MNHNS and CDR2 SASEGT. CDR3 length: 16 amino acids. DNA of the CDR3: TGTGCCAGCAGTGACCGTCGAGGCTATAGCAATCAGCCCCAGCATTTT. The encoded protein is CASSDRRGYSNQPQHF.

The V gene is TRBV2, the J gene TRBJ2-5; TRBD1 agrees at 9 bases. J was trimmed by 5 bases and V by 8 bases; bases with no gene match: 9. CDR3 length: 14 amino acids. The germline CDR1 and CDR2 sequences are SNHLY and FYNNEI. The CDR3: CASGGQGGSETQYF. The CDR3 DNA follows: TGTGCCAGCGGGGGACAGGGTGGATCCGAGACCCAGTACTTC. The variable domain in full, completed from reference TRBV2 and TRBJ2-5, reads EPEVTQTPSHQVTQMGQEVILRCVPISNHLYFYWYRQILGQKVEFLVSFYNNEISEKSEIFDDQFSVERPDGSNFTLKIRSTKLEDSAMYFCASGGQGGSETQYFGPGTRLLVL.

The rearrangement links TRBV25-1 to TRBJ2-2; a possible D gene is TRBD2 (5 bases). This CDR3 region has 16 residues. Germline values: CDR1 MGHDK, CDR2 SYGVNS. V was shortened by 2 bases and J by 0 bases, with 10 bases between the two germline ends. CDR3 region: CASSEPRGPNTGELFF. CDR3 bases: TGTGCCAGCAGTGAACCGCGAGGGCCGAACACCGGGGAGCTGTTTTTT. The full variable domain, in which reference TRBV25-1 and TRBJ2-2 provide the parts outside the CDR3, is EADIYQTPRYLVIGTGKKITLECSQTMGHDKMYWYQQDPGMELHLIHYSYGVNSTEKGDLSSESTVSRIRTEHFPLTLESARPSHTSQYLCASSEPRGPNTGELFFGEGSRLTVL.

The chain combines TRBV20-1 with TRBJ1-2; D is ambiguous. This CDR3 has 11 residues. The V gene lost 6 bases and the J gene lost 3 bases, with 8 bases spanning the gap. Germline assignment: CDR1 DFQATT and CDR2 SNEGSKA (reference sequence). The CDR3 protein is CSAGVHYGYTF. The CDR3 nucleotides read TGCAGTGCCGGGGTGCACTATGGCTACACCTTC.